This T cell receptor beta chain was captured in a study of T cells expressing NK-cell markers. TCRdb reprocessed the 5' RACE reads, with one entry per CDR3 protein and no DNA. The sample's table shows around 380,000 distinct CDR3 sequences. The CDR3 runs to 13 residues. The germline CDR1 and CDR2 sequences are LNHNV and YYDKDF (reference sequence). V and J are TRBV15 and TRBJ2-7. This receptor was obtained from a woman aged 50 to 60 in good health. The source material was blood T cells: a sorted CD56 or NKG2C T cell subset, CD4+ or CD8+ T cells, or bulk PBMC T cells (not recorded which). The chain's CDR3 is CATSPDRSYEQYF.